This is a list of T cell receptor beta chains from one sample in a study of blood T cell repertoires in COVID-19. This table comes from immunoSEQ multiplex PCR, and its TCRdb copy is limited to in-frame clones, with some not included. The table lists some 78,000 clones, 86% of them singletons. The specimen sequenced was peripheral blood. The receptor set was obtained from a man aged 50-60 years with active or convalescent COVID-19. Each CDR3 is given with its conserved first and last residue. The D gene is left open where the match is weak. Clone size, where shown, is once, few, many, or a class for clones that have expanded.

D: TRBD2; J: TRBJ2-3; size: NA; V: TRBV18; DNA: TGTGCCAGCTCACCACTCCCCGGGAGGGCCACAGATACGCAGTATTTT; CDR3: CASSPLPGRATDTQYF
D: NA; J: TRBJ1-5; size: few; V: TRBV7-2; DNA: TGTGCCAGCAGCCCCGTGCGGGGGCAGCCCCAGCATTTT; CDR3: CASSPVRGQPQHF
D: TRBD1; J: TRBJ2-6; size: NA; V: TRBV5-1; DNA: TGCGCCAGCACTCCTGGGACAGGAGGATTCTCTGGGGCCAACGTCCTGACTTTC; CDR3: CASTPGTGGFSGANVLTF
D: NA; J: TRBJ1-4; size: NA; V: TRBV7-2; DNA: TGTGCCAGCAGCTTATTTCTACGGGCAGGGGCAACTAATGAAAAACTGTTTTTT; CDR3: CASSLFLRAGATNEKLFF
D: NA; J: TRBJ2-3; size: NA; V: TRBV24-1; DNA: TGTGCCACCAGTGATTTCGGCGGGAGCACAGATACGCAGTATTTT; CDR3: CATSDFGGSTDTQYF
D: TRBD2; J: TRBJ2-1; size: few; V: TRBV7-2; DNA: TGTGCCAGCAGCTTAGCAGGGCGGGGGGGCCGAAATGAGCAGTTCTTC; CDR3: CASSLAGRGGRNEQFF
D: TRBD1; J: TRBJ1-1; size: NA; V: TRBV5-4; DNA: TGTGCCAGCAGCTTAGGGACAGGGGGCTTTAACACTGAAGCTTTCTTT; CDR3: CASSLGTGGFNTEAFF
D: NA; J: TRBJ2-4; size: NA; V: TRBV19; DNA: TGTGCCACCAAATCCTGGGGGGGGGCCGTTGACATTCAGTACTTC; CDR3: CATKSWGGAVDIQYF
D: TRBD1; J: TRBJ1-2; size: NA; V: TRBV27; DNA: TGTGCCAGCAGTTTAAGACAGGGGTATGGCTACACCTTC; CDR3: CASSLRQGYGYTF
D: NA; J: TRBJ1-3; size: NA; V: TRBV5-4; DNA: TGTGCCAGCAGCTTGGTCGCGGCGAACTCTGGAAACACCATATATTTT; CDR3: CASSLVAANSGNTIYF
D: TRBD1; J: TRBJ1-5; size: NA; V: TRBV6-5; DNA: TGTGCCAGCAGTTCCTCCACTCAGGGGGATCAGCCCCAGCATTTT; CDR3: CASSSSTQGDQPQHF
D: NA; J: TRBJ2-1; size: NA; V: TRBV5-1; DNA: TGCGCCAGCAGCTTCGAGAGGCCCTCCTACAATGAGCAGTTCTTC; CDR3: CASSFERPSYNEQFF
D: TRBD1; J: TRBJ2-3; size: NA; V: TRBV28; DNA: TGTGCCAGCAGCCTGACAGGGGCGGATACGCAGTATTTT; CDR3: CASSLTGADTQYF
D: NA; J: TRBJ2-1; size: NA; V: TRBV3-1/TRBV3-2; DNA: TGTGCCAGCAGCCAAGACAGGATCTACAATGAGCAGTTCTTC; CDR3: CASSQDRIYNEQFF
D: TRBD1; J: TRBJ2-2; size: NA; V: TRBV7-2; DNA: TGTGCCAGCAGCTTGGGGACAGGGCGAACCGGGGAGCTGTTTTTT; CDR3: CASSLGTGRTGELFF
D: NA; J: TRBJ2-2; size: NA; V: TRBV13; DNA: TGTGCCAGCAGCTTATCCGCCGGGGAGCTGTTTTTT; CDR3: CASSLSAGELFF
D: NA; J: TRBJ2-7; size: few; V: TRBV7-9; DNA: TGTGCCAGCAGCTTAGGCCCGGACTCCTCCTACGAGCAGTACTTC; CDR3: CASSLGPDSSYEQYF